These T cell receptor beta chains were read from a single sample in a study of T cell repertoires in ileal Crohn's disease. Only in-frame clones appear in the TCRdb table, and some are missing; sequencing was by immunoSEQ multiplex PCR. This table has several thousand clones, roughly 96% appearing once. The sample taken for sequencing was ileal tissue. Receptors originate from an adult with Crohn's disease. Each CDR3 is given with its conserved first and last residue. Fields, in order: CDR3 DNA, CDR3 protein, clone size, J gene, V gene, D gene, CDR3 length. A D gene is named only where the DNA matches it firmly. Size tells how often a clone was seen (once, few, many) or the class of an expanded clone, and some rows leave it out.

TGTGCCAGTAAGATGAGGACCGGGGAGCTGTTTTTT | CASKMRTGELFF | - | TRBJ2-2 | TRBV19 | - | 12
TGTGCCAGCGGAGGGTATTGGACTGAAGCTAACTATGGCTACACCTTC | CASGGYWTEANYGYTF | - | TRBJ1-2 | TRBV6-8 | - | 16
TGTGCCGGGGACAGGGGGGGATCTGGCTACACCTTC | CAGDRGGSGYTF | - | TRBJ1-2 | TRBV6-1 | TRBD1 | 12
TGTGCCAGCAGGACGACAGGGCCCGGGCAGCCCCAGCATTTT | CASRTTGPGQPQHF | - | TRBJ1-5 | TRBV6-6 | TRBD1 | 14
TGTGCCAGCAGTGTACAGGGTCGGAACGAGCAGTACTTC | CASSVQGRNEQYF | - | TRBJ2-7 | TRBV2 | - | 13
TGTGCCAGCAGTCCTGTACGGGGGAAAACTAATGAAAAACTGTTTTTT | CASSPVRGKTNEKLFF | - | TRBJ1-4 | TRBV28 | - | 16
TGCGCCAGCAGCCGGGACAGTCCTGATAATTCACCCCTCCACTTT | CASSRDSPDNSPLHF | - | TRBJ1-6 | TRBV5-1 | TRBD1 | 15
TGCAGCGTTGTGGTGGGGACAGGGTTTGATGGCTACACCTTC | CSVVVGTGFDGYTF | - | TRBJ1-2 | TRBV29-1 | TRBD1 | 14
TGTGCCAGCAGCTTACGAGGTGCCCCTGAAGCTTTCTTT | CASSLRGAPEAFF | - | TRBJ1-1 | TRBV7-2 | - | 13
TGTGCCAGCAGCTTAACGAGCGGCGGCTACACCTTC | CASSLTSGGYTF | - | TRBJ1-2 | TRBV7-9 | - | 12
TGTGCCAGCAGCTTCTCACGGGGGGGCAGTGAGACCCAGTACTTC | CASSFSRGGSETQYF | - | TRBJ2-5 | TRBV5-4 | TRBD2 | 15
TGTGCCACCAGCAGAGATAGCAGACTTAGCACAGATACGCAGTATTTT | CATSRDSRLSTDTQYF | - | TRBJ2-3 | TRBV15 | - | 16
TGTGCCAGCAGTTCCCTAGGGGGGGCGGGTCACAATGAGCAGTTCTTC | CASSSLGGAGHNEQFF | - | TRBJ2-1 | TRBV9 | - | 16
TGTGCCAGCAGGACCGCCGCCAGGAATAATTCACCCCTCCACTTT | CASRTAARNNSPLHF | - | TRBJ1-6 | TRBV2 | - | 15
TGCAGCGTTGTCCAGGGCTCAAGGATCCAGTACTTC | CSVVQGSRIQYF | - | TRBJ2-5 | TRBV29-1 | - | 12
TGCGCCAGCAGCTTGGACAGTAACTCCTACGAGCAGTACTTC | CASSLDSNSYEQYF | - | TRBJ2-7 | TRBV5-1 | - | 14
TGTGCCAGCAGCTTAGGGGTTTGGAGTGGCTACACCTTC | CASSLGVWSGYTF | - | TRBJ1-2 | TRBV11-2 | - | 13
TGTGCCAGCAGCTTAGTTAGCGGGGTACTGACAGATACGCAGTATTTT | CASSLVSGVLTDTQYF | - | TRBJ2-3 | TRBV7-2 | TRBD2 | 16
TGTGCCAGCAGCTTATACCGGGACAGGGAGAAGCGGTCCTACAATGAGCAGTTCTTC | CASSLYRDREKRSYNEQFF | - | TRBJ2-1 | TRBV9 | TRBD1 | 19
TGCAGCGTTGACGGTGGAGCGGGTACGCAGTATTTT | CSVDGGAGTQYF | - | TRBJ2-3 | TRBV29-1 | - | 12
TGTGCCAGCAGCTTAGCGGCAGGGGCAAACTACAATGAGCAGTTCTTC | CASSLAAGANYNEQFF | few | TRBJ2-1 | TRBV7-9 | - | 16
TGTGCCATCAGTGAGGGAACAGGAAGCAATCAGCCCCAGCATTTT | CAISEGTGSNQPQHF | - | TRBJ1-5 | TRBV10-3 | - | 15
TGTGCCAGCAGCCAACTAGCGGGAGGGATCAGCACCGGGGAGCTGTTTTTT | CASSQLAGGISTGELFF | - | TRBJ2-2 | TRBV9 | TRBD2 | 17
TGCAGCGTTAGTAGCGGGGGGCGTGATACGCAGTATTTT | CSVSSGGRDTQYF | - | TRBJ2-3 | TRBV29-1 | TRBD2 | 13
TGTGCCAGCAGCTTGACAGGAGACATTGAAGCTTTCTTT | CASSLTGDIEAFF | - | TRBJ1-1 | TRBV7-8 | - | 13
TGTGCCTGGACAACAGGGGGAAACACCATATATTTT | CAWTTGGNTIYF | - | TRBJ1-3 | TRBV30 | - | 12
TGTGCCAGCAGTCTAGACAGATTTTCTTATGGCTACACCTTC | CASSLDRFSYGYTF | - | TRBJ1-2 | TRBV28 | - | 14
TGTGCCAGCAGCGGGAGCATGAACACTGAAGCTTTCTTT | CASSGSMNTEAFF | - | TRBJ1-1 | TRBV11-2 | - | 13
TGTGCCAGCACCCGCGACTCTGGAAACACCATATATTTT | CASTRDSGNTIYF | - | TRBJ1-3 | TRBV6-1 | - | 13
TGTGCCAGCAGCTCAAATCCGGGGCAGCCCCAGCATTTT | CASSSNPGQPQHF | - | TRBJ1-5 | TRBV9 | - | 13
TGTGCCAGCAGCGTAACGTCGGGGGTGTGGCAGGAGACCCAGTACTTC | CASSVTSGVWQETQYF | - | TRBJ2-5 | TRBV9 | - | 16
TGTGCCAGCAGTTACTCGGCGGTAAGAATGAACACTGAAGCTTTCTTT | CASSYSAVRMNTEAFF | - | TRBJ1-1 | TRBV6-6 | - | 16
TGCGCCAGCAGCTTCGTCCCTAGCGGGGGCTCAGATACGCAGTATTTT | CASSFVPSGGSDTQYF | - | TRBJ2-3 | TRBV5-1 | TRBD2 | 16
TGCAGCGTTAGGGAAGCGGGGGTCTCCTACAATGAGCAGTTCTTC | CSVREAGVSYNEQFF | - | TRBJ2-1 | TRBV29-1 | TRBD2 | 15
TGTGCCAGCAGCTTCACCGGGACTTCAAATGAGCAGTTCTTC | CASSFTGTSNEQFF | once | TRBJ2-1 | TRBV7-3 | - | 14
TGTGCCAGCAGTGGAGGATGGACTAGAAGCACAGATACGCAGTATTTT | CASSGGWTRSTDTQYF | - | TRBJ2-3 | TRBV25-1 | TRBD2 | 16
TGTGCCAGCAGTTTACAAGGCAGGCCGCAGGGGGGTGAAGCTTTCTTT | CASSLQGRPQGGEAFF | once | TRBJ1-1 | TRBV27 | TRBD1 | 16
TGTGCCAGCAGCGTAGATACAGGGAGGGCCGGGGAGCTGTTTTTT | CASSVDTGRAGELFF | - | TRBJ2-2 | TRBV9 | - | 15
TGTGCCACCAGCAGAGATCTTCGTCGGACTAGCGGGGGGGCAGACGAGCAGTTCTTC | CATSRDLRRTSGGADEQFF | - | TRBJ2-1 | TRBV15 | TRBD2 | 19
TGTGCCAGCAGCACACAGGGACAGAACACTGAAGCTTTCTTT | CASSTQGQNTEAFF | - | TRBJ1-1 | TRBV7-9 | - | 14
TGTGCCAGCAGCTTCCGAGTCCACCGCTCTAGCTCCTATAATTCACCCCTCCACTTT | CASSFRVHRSSSYNSPLHF | - | TRBJ1-6 | TRBV7-2 | - | 19
TGTGCCAGCAGAAACCGGGACAGGAGTAACGAGCAGTACTTC | CASRNRDRSNEQYF | - | TRBJ2-7 | TRBV27 | TRBD1 | 14
TGTGCCAGCTCACCACGACTGGGGACACCCACAACAAGAGAGACCCAGTACTTC | CASSPRLGTPTTRETQYF | - | TRBJ2-5 | TRBV18 | - | 18
TGTGCCAGCAGGGGAGGGGGCAATCAGCCCCAGCATTTT | CASRGGGNQPQHF | - | TRBJ1-5 | TRBV2 | - | 13
TGTGCCAGCAGGGGCCCTGGGCAGGGCACCGGGGAGCTGTTTTTT | CASRGPGQGTGELFF | - | TRBJ2-2 | TRBV9 | - | 15
TGTGCCAGCAGTCTCCTCGGACAGAGCAATCAGCCCCAGCATTTT | CASSLLGQSNQPQHF | - | TRBJ1-5 | TRBV28 | - | 15
TGTGCCAGCAGGGGACAGGTGGGTGAGCAGTACTTC | CASRGQVGEQYF | - | TRBJ2-7 | TRBV2 | TRBD1 | 12
TGCGCCAGCAGCTTGTTTGCCCTAGCGGGGAGCACAGATACGCAGTATTTT | CASSLFALAGSTDTQYF | - | TRBJ2-3 | TRBV5-1 | TRBD2 | 17
TGTGCCAGCAGCACCTCTGCGGGACTAGTAAACATTCAGTACTTC | CASSTSAGLVNIQYF | - | TRBJ2-4 | TRBV7-2 | TRBD2 | 15
TGCGCCAGCAGCTTGTTGAAGCTGGGGCGCGAAGCTTTCTTT | CASSLLKLGREAFF | once | TRBJ1-1 | TRBV5-1 | - | 14
TGTGCCAGCAGCCCTCCGGGGCGGGGCGTGTATTTT | CASSPPGRGVYF | - | TRBJ2-3 | TRBV7-2 | - | 12
TGTGCCAGCAAACATAATAGCGGGGGTGAGACCCAGTACTTC | CASKHNSGGETQYF | - | TRBJ2-5 | TRBV6-5 | TRBD2 | 14
TGTGCCAGCAGCCCGACAGGGGGCGCATTCTATAACTATGGCTACACCTTC | CASSPTGGAFYNYGYTF | - | TRBJ1-2 | TRBV4-2 | TRBD1 | 17